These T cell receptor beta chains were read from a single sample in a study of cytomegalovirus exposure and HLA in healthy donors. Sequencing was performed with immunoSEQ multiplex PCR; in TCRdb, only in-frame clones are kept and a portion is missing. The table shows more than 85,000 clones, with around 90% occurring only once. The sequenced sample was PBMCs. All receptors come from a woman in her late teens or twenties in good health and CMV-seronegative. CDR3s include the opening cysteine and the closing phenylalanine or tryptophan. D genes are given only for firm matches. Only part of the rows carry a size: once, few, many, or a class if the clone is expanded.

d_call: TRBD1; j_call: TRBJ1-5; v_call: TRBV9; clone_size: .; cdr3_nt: TGTGCCAGCAGCGCCGGACAGGGAATCGGCAATCAGCCCCAGCATTTT; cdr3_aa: CASSAGQGIGNQPQHF
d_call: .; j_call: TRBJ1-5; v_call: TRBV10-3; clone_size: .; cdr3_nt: TGTGCCATCAGTGAAGGCAGGAGCAATCAGCCCCAGCATTTT; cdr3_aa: CAISEGRSNQPQHF
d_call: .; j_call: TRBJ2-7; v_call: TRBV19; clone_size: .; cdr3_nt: TGTGCCAGTAGCCTCAACCGGTACGAGCAGTACTTC; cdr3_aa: CASSLNRYEQYF
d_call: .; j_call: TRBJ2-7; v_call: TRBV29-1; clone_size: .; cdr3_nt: TGCAGCGTTGGTAAGAGGGCCTCCTACGAGCAGTACTTC; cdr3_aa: CSVGKRASYEQYF
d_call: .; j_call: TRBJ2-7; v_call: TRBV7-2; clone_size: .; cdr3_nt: TGTGCCAGCAGCCGTAATCGGTACGAGCAGTACTTC; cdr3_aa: CASSRNRYEQYF
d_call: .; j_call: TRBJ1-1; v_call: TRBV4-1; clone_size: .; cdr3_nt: TGCGCCAGCAGCTTCCTGGGAGGAAGCACTGAAGCTTTCTTT; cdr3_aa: CASSFLGGSTEAFF
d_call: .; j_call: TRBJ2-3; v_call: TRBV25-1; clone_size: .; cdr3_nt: TGTGCCAGCAGCTTCTCGGGGACATCTACAGATACGCAGTATTTT; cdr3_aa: CASSFSGTSTDTQYF
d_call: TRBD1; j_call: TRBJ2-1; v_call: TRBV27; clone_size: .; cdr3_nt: TGTGCCAGCAAGGGGACAGGGGGCAATGAGCAGTTCTTC; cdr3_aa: CASKGTGGNEQFF
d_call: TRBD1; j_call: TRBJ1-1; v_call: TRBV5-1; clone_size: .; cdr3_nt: TGCGCCAGCAGCTTGAACGCTGGACAGGGGTACACTGAAGCTTTCTTT; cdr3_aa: CASSLNAGQGYTEAFF
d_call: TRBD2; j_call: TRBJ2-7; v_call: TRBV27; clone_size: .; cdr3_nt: TGTGCCAGCAGACCCGGGACTAACCCCTACGAGCAGTACTTC; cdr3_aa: CASRPGTNPYEQYF
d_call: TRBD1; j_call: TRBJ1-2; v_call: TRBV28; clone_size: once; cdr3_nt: TGTGCCAGCTCGGACAGGGGGGTTCTAAGCGATGGCTACACCTTC; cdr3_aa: CASSDRGVLSDGYTF
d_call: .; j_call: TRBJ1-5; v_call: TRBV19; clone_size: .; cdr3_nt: TGTGCCAGTAGTATAGATAGCTATAATCAGCCCCAGCATTTT; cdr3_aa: CASSIDSYNQPQHF
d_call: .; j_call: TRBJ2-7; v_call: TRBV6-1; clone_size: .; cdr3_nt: TGTGCCAGCAGTGAAGCAGCGTACGAGCAGTACTTC; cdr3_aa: CASSEAAYEQYF
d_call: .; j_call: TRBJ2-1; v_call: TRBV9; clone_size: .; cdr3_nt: TGTGCCAGCAGCGTTGAGAGTGAGCAGTTCTTC; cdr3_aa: CASSVESEQFF
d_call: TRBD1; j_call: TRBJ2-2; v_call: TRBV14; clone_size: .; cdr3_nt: TGTGCCAGCAGCCAAGGACAGGGGTACACCGGGGAGCTGTTTTTT; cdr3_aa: CASSQGQGYTGELFF
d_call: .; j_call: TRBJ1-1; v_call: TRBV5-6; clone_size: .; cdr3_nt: TGTGCCAGCAGCTTGGGAGGGGGAAGGAACACTGAAGCTTTCTTT; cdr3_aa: CASSLGGGRNTEAFF
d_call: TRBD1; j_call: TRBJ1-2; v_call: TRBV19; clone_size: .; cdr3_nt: TGTGCCAGTAGTCGGGCAGGGGGCGCATCGTATGGCTACACCTTC; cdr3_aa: CASSRAGGASYGYTF
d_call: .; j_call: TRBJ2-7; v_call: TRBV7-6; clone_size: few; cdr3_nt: TGTGCCAGCAGCTTGCGGGCAGCCTCCTACGAGCAGTACTTC; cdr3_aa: CASSLRAASYEQYF
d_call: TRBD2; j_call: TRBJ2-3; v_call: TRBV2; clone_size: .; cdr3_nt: TGTGCCAGCAGCGGGACTAGCCCAGATACGCAGTATTTT; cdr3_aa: CASSGTSPDTQYF
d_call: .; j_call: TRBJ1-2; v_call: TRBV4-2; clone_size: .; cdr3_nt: TGTGCCAGCAGCCAAGAACCAGGGTCTAACTATGGCTACACCTTC; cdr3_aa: CASSQEPGSNYGYTF
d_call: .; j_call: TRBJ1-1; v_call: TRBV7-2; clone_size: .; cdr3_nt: TGTGCCAGCAGCCCTCCTCTAACTTTCTTT; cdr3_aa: CASSPPLTFF
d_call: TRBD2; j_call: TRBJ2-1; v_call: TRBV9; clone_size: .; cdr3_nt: TGTGCCAGCAGCGCAAGCCTAGCGGGGGACAATGAGCAGTTCTTC; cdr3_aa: CASSASLAGDNEQFF
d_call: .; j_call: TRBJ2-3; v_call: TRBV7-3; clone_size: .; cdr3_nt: TGTGCCAGCAGCTTGAATAGCGGAGGGTCTAAGGATACGCAGTATTTT; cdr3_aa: CASSLNSGGSKDTQYF
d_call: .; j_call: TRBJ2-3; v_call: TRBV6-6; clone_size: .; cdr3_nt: TGTGCCAGCAGTTACTCTTACGGGGGTGGCACAGATACGCAGTATTTT; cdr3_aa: CASSYSYGGGTDTQYF
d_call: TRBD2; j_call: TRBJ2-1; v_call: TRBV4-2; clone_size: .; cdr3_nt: TGTGCCAGCAGCCAAGATATCCCTAGCGGGGGAGATGAGCAGTTCTTC; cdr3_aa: CASSQDIPSGGDEQFF
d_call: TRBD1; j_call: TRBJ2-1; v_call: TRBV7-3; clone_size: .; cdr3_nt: TGTGCCAGCAGCCCCTTACTGGCTCCGGGACAGCGGCGTGAGCAGTTCTTC; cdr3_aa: CASSPLLAPGQRREQFF
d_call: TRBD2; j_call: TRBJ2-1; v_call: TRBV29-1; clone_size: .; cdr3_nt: TGCAGCATTGCGAGGGCCGGGGCGACTAGCGGGCGCCATGAGCAGTTCTTC; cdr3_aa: CSIARAGATSGRHEQFF
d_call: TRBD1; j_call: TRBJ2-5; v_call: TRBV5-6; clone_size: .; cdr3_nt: TGTGCCAGCAGCCTGGGACAGGGAACGGTAGAGACCCAGTACTTC; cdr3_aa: CASSLGQGTVETQYF
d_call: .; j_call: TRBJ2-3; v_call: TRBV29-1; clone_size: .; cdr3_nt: TGCAGCGTTGAAGAGGACAGAGTTGAGGATACGCAGTATTTT; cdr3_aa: CSVEEDRVEDTQYF
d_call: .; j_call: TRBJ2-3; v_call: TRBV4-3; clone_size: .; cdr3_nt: TGCGCCAGCAGCCAAGGAAGAGCCTCAGATACGCAGTATTTT; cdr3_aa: CASSQGRASDTQYF
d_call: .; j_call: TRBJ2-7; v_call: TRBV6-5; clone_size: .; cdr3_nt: TGTGCCAGCACACAAGGTCGGGGAGAGCAGTACTTC; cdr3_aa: CASTQGRGEQYF
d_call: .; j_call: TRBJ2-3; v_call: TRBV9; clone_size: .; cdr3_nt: TGTGCCAGCAGCGTAGATCGGAGCACAGATACGCAGTATTTT; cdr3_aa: CASSVDRSTDTQYF
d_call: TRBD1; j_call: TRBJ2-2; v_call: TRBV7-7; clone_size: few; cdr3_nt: TGTGCTAGCAGCTTAGACCTCCCGGGACAGGGGACCGGGGAGCTGTTTTTT; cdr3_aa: CASSLDLPGQGTGELFF
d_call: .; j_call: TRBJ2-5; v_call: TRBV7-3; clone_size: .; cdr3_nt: TGTGCCAGCAGCTTAATGGCAGGCCTTGGAGAGACCCAGTACTTC; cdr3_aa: CASSLMAGLGETQYF
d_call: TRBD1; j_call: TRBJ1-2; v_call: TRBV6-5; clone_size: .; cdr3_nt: TGTGCCAGCAGCCCCTACAGGGGGCCCGGATATGGCTACACCTTC; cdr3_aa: CASSPYRGPGYGYTF
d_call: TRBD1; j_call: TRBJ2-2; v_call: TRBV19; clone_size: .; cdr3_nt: TGTGCCAGTAGTATAGCCAGACAGGGGATCCACTCCGGGGAGCTGTTTTTT; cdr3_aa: CASSIARQGIHSGELFF
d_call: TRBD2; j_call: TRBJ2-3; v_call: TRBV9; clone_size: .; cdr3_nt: TGTGCCAGCAGCCCTCTAGCGGGGGGGAGGGATACGCAGTATTTT; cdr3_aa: CASSPLAGGRDTQYF
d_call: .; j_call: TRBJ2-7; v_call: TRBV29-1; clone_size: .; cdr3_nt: TGCAGCGTTGCCCAGGCCACCTACGAGCAGTACTTC; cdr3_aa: CSVAQATYEQYF
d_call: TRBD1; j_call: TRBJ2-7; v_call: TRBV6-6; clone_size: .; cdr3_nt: TGTGCCAGCAGGCCAACGACCCGGGACAGGGGCTACGAGCAGTACTTC; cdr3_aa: CASRPTTRDRGYEQYF
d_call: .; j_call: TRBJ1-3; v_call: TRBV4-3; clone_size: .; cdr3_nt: TGCGCCAGCAGCCACGGGGTTTCTTCCGGAAACACCATATATTTT; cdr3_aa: CASSHGVSSGNTIYF
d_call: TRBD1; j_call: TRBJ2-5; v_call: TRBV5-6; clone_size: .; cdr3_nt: TGTGCCAGCAGCCCAGATCCGACAGGGTCAGAGACCCAGTACTTC; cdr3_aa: CASSPDPTGSETQYF
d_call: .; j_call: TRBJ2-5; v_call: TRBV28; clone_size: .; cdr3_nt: TGTGCCAGCAGTTGGATAAGGGGGGGGACCCAGTACTTC; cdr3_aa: CASSWIRGGTQYF
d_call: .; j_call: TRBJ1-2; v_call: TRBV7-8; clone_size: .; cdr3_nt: TGTGCCAGCAGCTTATCCGGGTTTAACTATGGCTACACCTTC; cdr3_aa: CASSLSGFNYGYTF
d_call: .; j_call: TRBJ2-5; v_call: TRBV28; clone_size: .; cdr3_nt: TGTGCCAGCAGTGAACCGGGGAGAAACCAAGAGACCCAGTACTTC; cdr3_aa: CASSEPGRNQETQYF
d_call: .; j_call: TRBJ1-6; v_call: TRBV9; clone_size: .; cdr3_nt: TGTGCCAGCAGCGTAAATCATCGGGAGAGACAAAATTCACCCCTCCACTTT; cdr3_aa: CASSVNHRERQNSPLHF
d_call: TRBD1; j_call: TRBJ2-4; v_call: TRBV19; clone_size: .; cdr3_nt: TGTGCCAGTAGTGCGACGACAGGGTCCAAAAACATTCAGTACTTC; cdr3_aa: CASSATTGSKNIQYF
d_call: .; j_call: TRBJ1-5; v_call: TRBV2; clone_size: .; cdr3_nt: TGTGCCATAAGGACAGAAGAAGGTCAGCCCCAGCATTTT; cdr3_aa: CAIRTEEGQPQHF
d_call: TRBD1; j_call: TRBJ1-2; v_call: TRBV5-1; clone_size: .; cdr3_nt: TGCGCCAGCGGCCTTGACAGGGCTGGTACCTTC; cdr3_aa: CASGLDRAGTF
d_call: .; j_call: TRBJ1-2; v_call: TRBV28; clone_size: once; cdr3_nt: TGTGCCAGCAGTGTGCAAACCCCGGGGTCCTCCTATGGCTACACCTTC; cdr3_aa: CASSVQTPGSSYGYTF
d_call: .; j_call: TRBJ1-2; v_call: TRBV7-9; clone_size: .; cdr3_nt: TGTGCCAGCAGCTCGGAGGGCAACTATGGCTACACCTTC; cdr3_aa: CASSSEGNYGYTF
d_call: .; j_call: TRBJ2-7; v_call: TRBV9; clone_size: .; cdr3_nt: TGTGCCAGCAGCGCTGGAGAGGGGGGGCTCTACGAGCAGTACTTC; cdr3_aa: CASSAGEGGLYEQYF
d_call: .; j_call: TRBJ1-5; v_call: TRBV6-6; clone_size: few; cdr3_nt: TGTGCCACCAACAGGGCGGATAGCAATCAGCCCCAGCATTTT; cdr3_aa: CATNRADSNQPQHF
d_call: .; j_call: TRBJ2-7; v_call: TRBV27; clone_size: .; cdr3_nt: TGTGCCAGCTCAACAGCACTCTCGAACGAGCAGTACTTC; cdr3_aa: CASSTALSNEQYF
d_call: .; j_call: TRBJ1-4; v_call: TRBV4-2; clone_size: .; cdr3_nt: TGTGCCAGCAGCCCGACAGGAGCAGTTAAACTGTTTTTT; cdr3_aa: CASSPTGAVKLFF
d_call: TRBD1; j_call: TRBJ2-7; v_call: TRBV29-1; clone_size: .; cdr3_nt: TGCAGCGTTGTTTGGGACAGGGGCCCCTACGAGCAGTACTTC; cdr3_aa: CSVVWDRGPYEQYF
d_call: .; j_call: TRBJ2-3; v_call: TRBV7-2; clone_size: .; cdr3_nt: TGTGCCAGCAGCTGGCGGAATACAGATACGCAGTATTTT; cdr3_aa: CASSWRNTDTQYF
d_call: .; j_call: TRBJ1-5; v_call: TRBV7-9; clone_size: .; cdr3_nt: TGTGCCAGCGACGCGGAGCCGCTCAATCAGCCCCAGCATTTT; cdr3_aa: CASDAEPLNQPQHF